These T cell receptor beta chains were read from a single sample in a study of T-cell memory formation after mild COVID-19. TCRdb re-called the 5' RACE reads with MiXCR, one entry per CDR3 protein. The sample carries 95,000 to 120,000 distinct CDR3 sequences, about a fifth recorded once. Sequenced input: PBMCs or a T cell subset sorted from them (not recorded which). Receptors originate from a young man who had mild COVID-19 (a few samples of this study predate the infection). Cell type and time point are not known. CDR3s include the opening cysteine and the closing phenylalanine or tryptophan. The D gene is left open where the match is weak. The size field is filled for only some rows; it gives once, few, many or a size class.

v_gene: TRBV5-1; abundance: .; j_gene: TRBJ2-1; len: 15; d_gene: TRBD1; CDR3aa: CASSTRDRGSNEQFF; CDR3nt: TGCGCCAGCAGCACCCGGGACAGGGGGTCCAATGAGCAGTTCTTC
v_gene: TRBV11-2; abundance: few; j_gene: TRBJ1-1; len: 13; d_gene: .; CDR3aa: CASSFGRSTEAFF; CDR3nt: TGTGCCAGCAGCTTTGGGAGGAGCACTGAAGCTTTCTTT
v_gene: TRBV13; abundance: .; j_gene: TRBJ1-1; len: 12; d_gene: .; CDR3aa: CASSSGWGEAFF; CDR3nt: TGTGCCAGCAGCTCCGGGTGGGGAGAAGCTTTCTTT
v_gene: TRBV5-1; abundance: .; j_gene: TRBJ2-3; len: 17; d_gene: TRBD2; CDR3aa: CASSLYGLAGNTDTQYF; CDR3nt: TGCGCCAGCAGCCTCTACGGACTAGCGGGTAACACAGATACGCAGTATTTT
v_gene: TRBV12-3/TRBV12-4; abundance: once; j_gene: TRBJ1-3; len: 13; d_gene: .; CDR3aa: CASFTTWGNTIYF; CDR3nt: TGTGCCAGCTTCACGACCTGGGGAAACACCATATATTTT
v_gene: TRBV24-1; abundance: once; j_gene: TRBJ2-2; len: 12; d_gene: .; CDR3aa: CATSRGSGELFF; CDR3nt: TGTGCCACCTCCCGTGGGAGCGGGGAGCTGTTTTTT
v_gene: TRBV5-5; abundance: once; j_gene: TRBJ1-1; len: 11; d_gene: .; CDR3aa: CASTLRTEAFF; CDR3nt: TGTGCCAGCACCCTAAGGACTGAAGCTTTCTTT
v_gene: TRBV6-5; abundance: few; j_gene: TRBJ1-1; len: 16; d_gene: .; CDR3aa: CASSYRYQGMNTEAFF; CDR3nt: TGTGCCAGCAGTTACCGTTATCAGGGTATGAACACTGAAGCTTTCTTT
v_gene: TRBV6-6; abundance: .; j_gene: TRBJ1-6; len: 13; d_gene: .; CDR3aa: CASRRGIGRSLHF; CDR3nt: TGTGCCAGCAGACGCGGTATAGGGCGGTCCCTCCACTTT
v_gene: TRBV6-5; abundance: .; j_gene: TRBJ1-6; len: 14; d_gene: .; CDR3aa: CASSYPMEGSPLHF; CDR3nt: TGTGCCAGCAGTTACCCAATGGAAGGCTCACCCCTCCACTTT
v_gene: TRBV6-5; abundance: .; j_gene: TRBJ2-2; len: 15; d_gene: TRBD2; CDR3aa: CASSSTSGETGELFF; CDR3nt: TGTGCCAGCAGTTCAACTAGCGGGGAAACCGGGGAGCTGTTTTTT
v_gene: TRBV15; abundance: few; j_gene: TRBJ1-5; len: 15; d_gene: TRBD1; CDR3aa: CATSWTGLSNQPQHF; CDR3nt: TGTGCCACCAGCTGGACAGGGCTCAGCAATCAGCCCCAGCATTTT
v_gene: TRBV7-3; abundance: .; j_gene: TRBJ1-6; len: 15; d_gene: .; CDR3aa: CASREYQGRDSPLHF; CDR3nt: TGTGCCAGCAGGGAATATCAGGGTCGGGATTCACCCCTCCACTTT
v_gene: TRBV7-8; abundance: few; j_gene: TRBJ2-1; len: 13; d_gene: .; CDR3aa: CASSLRGDGEQFF; CDR3nt: TGTGCCAGCAGCTTAAGGGGGGACGGCGAGCAGTTCTTC
v_gene: TRBV5-1; abundance: .; j_gene: TRBJ2-3; len: 14; d_gene: TRBD2; CDR3aa: CASSAGLAQDTQYF; CDR3nt: TGCGCCAGCAGCGCGGGACTAGCACAAGATACGCAGTATTTT
v_gene: TRBV5-1; abundance: few; j_gene: TRBJ1-1; len: 16; d_gene: .; CDR3aa: CASSFYKSGGDTEAFF; CDR3nt: TGCGCCAGCAGCTTCTACAAATCGGGCGGAGACACTGAAGCTTTCTTT
v_gene: TRBV2; abundance: .; j_gene: TRBJ2-1; len: 16; d_gene: TRBD2; CDR3aa: CASSNSAGGPGNEQFF; CDR3nt: TGTGCCAGCAGTAATTCAGCGGGGGGCCCAGGGAATGAGCAGTTCTTC
v_gene: TRBV7-6; abundance: few; j_gene: TRBJ1-1; len: 15; d_gene: .; CDR3aa: CASSLAPIVNTEAFF; CDR3nt: TGTGCCAGCAGCTTAGCGCCCATAGTGAACACTGAAGCTTTCTTT
v_gene: TRBV7-2; abundance: once; j_gene: TRBJ2-2; len: 18; d_gene: TRBD2; CDR3aa: CASSPLAGGWANTGELFF; CDR3nt: TGTGCCAGCAGCCCACTAGCGGGGGGATGGGCGAACACCGGGGAGCTGTTTTTT
v_gene: TRBV5-4; abundance: .; j_gene: TRBJ2-2; len: 16; d_gene: .; CDR3aa: CASSLEGRFGTGELFF; CDR3nt: TGTGCCAGCAGCCTCGAAGGGCGCTTTGGAACCGGGGAGCTGTTTTTT
v_gene: TRBV7-8; abundance: .; j_gene: TRBJ2-1; len: 12; d_gene: .; CDR3aa: CASSLVRDEQFF; CDR3nt: TGTGCCAGCAGCTTAGTAAGAGATGAGCAGTTCTTC
v_gene: TRBV14; abundance: few; j_gene: TRBJ2-7; len: 13; d_gene: .; CDR3aa: CASSQDWMYEQYF; CDR3nt: TGTGCCAGCAGCCAAGATTGGATGTACGAGCAGTACTTC
v_gene: TRBV12-3/TRBV12-4; abundance: many; j_gene: TRBJ2-2; len: 13; d_gene: TRBD1; CDR3aa: CASQGARTGELFF; CDR3nt: TGTGCCAGCCAGGGGGCGCGTACCGGGGAGCTGTTTTTT
v_gene: TRBV6-2/TRBV6-3; abundance: few; j_gene: TRBJ1-3; len: 16; d_gene: .; CDR3aa: CASSYTIGFAGNTIYF; CDR3nt: TGTGCCAGCAGTTACACGATAGGATTCGCTGGAAACACCATATATTTT
v_gene: TRBV14; abundance: .; j_gene: TRBJ2-1; len: 15; d_gene: .; CDR3aa: CASSLRRVGVDEQFF; CDR3nt: TGTGCCAGCAGCCTTAGGAGGGTTGGGGTGGATGAGCAGTTCTTC
v_gene: TRBV10-2; abundance: few; j_gene: TRBJ2-2; len: 13; d_gene: .; CDR3aa: CASFGGPGGELFF; CDR3nt: TGCGCCAGCTTCGGGGGGCCCGGCGGGGAGCTGTTTTTT
v_gene: TRBV7-2; abundance: few; j_gene: TRBJ2-3; len: 15; d_gene: TRBD1; CDR3aa: CASSAGTGGANTQYF; CDR3nt: TGTGCCAGCAGCGCCGGGACAGGGGGCGCGAATACGCAGTATTTT
v_gene: TRBV29-1; abundance: few; j_gene: TRBJ1-2; len: 12; d_gene: TRBD1; CDR3aa: CSALTGGDGYTF; CDR3nt: TGCAGCGCCCTGACAGGGGGAGATGGCTACACCTTC
v_gene: TRBV12-3/TRBV12-4; abundance: .; j_gene: TRBJ2-7; len: 14; d_gene: TRBD1; CDR3aa: CASSEGQGPYEQYF; CDR3nt: TGTGCCAGCAGTGAAGGACAGGGGCCATATGAGCAGTACTTC
v_gene: TRBV20-1; abundance: .; j_gene: TRBJ1-5; len: 13; d_gene: .; CDR3aa: CSARGDSNQPQHF; CDR3nt: TGCAGTGCTAGAGGGGATAGCAATCAGCCCCAGCATTTT
v_gene: TRBV4-1; abundance: few; j_gene: TRBJ2-3; len: 13; d_gene: .; CDR3aa: CASSQVVLDTQYF; CDR3nt: TGCGCCAGCAGCCAGGTGGTTCTAGATACGCAGTATTTT
v_gene: TRBV27; abundance: .; j_gene: TRBJ2-1; len: 14; d_gene: .; CDR3aa: CASTPRAAYNEQFF; CDR3nt: TGTGCCAGCACCCCGAGGGCAGCATACAATGAGCAGTTCTTC
v_gene: TRBV7-8; abundance: few; j_gene: TRBJ1-6; len: 18; d_gene: .; CDR3aa: CASSTNTGESSYNSPLHF; CDR3nt: TGTGCCAGCAGCACCAATACCGGGGAGAGCTCCTATAATTCACCCCTCCACTTT
v_gene: TRBV11-2; abundance: .; j_gene: TRBJ2-4; len: 15; d_gene: .; CDR3aa: CASSPDGGPRYIQYF; CDR3nt: TGTGCCAGCAGCCCCGACGGTGGGCCCAGGTACATTCAGTACTTC
v_gene: TRBV7-9; abundance: few; j_gene: TRBJ1-4; len: 17; d_gene: .; CDR3aa: CASSSTGITATNEKLFF; CDR3nt: TGTGCCAGCAGTTCCACCGGGATAACAGCAACTAATGAAAAACTGTTTTTT
v_gene: TRBV4-2; abundance: .; j_gene: TRBJ1-2; len: 17; d_gene: TRBD1; CDR3aa: CASSQDRGQAPDYGYTF; CDR3nt: TGTGCCAGCAGCCAAGATCGAGGACAGGCTCCAGACTATGGCTACACCTTC
v_gene: TRBV6-6; abundance: .; j_gene: TRBJ2-2; len: 14; d_gene: .; CDR3aa: CASSPRLGPGELFF; CDR3nt: TGTGCCAGCAGCCCCAGACTTGGGCCCGGGGAGCTGTTTTTT
v_gene: TRBV7-9; abundance: few; j_gene: TRBJ1-3; len: 14; d_gene: .; CDR3aa: CASSAGFSGNTIYF; CDR3nt: TGTGCCAGCAGCGCAGGGTTCTCTGGAAACACCATATATTTT
v_gene: TRBV4-1; abundance: many; j_gene: TRBJ1-5; len: 15; d_gene: .; CDR3aa: CASSQRAVSNQPQHF; CDR3nt: TGCGCCAGCAGCCAGCGGGCAGTTAGCAATCAGCCCCAGCATTTT
v_gene: TRBV25-1; abundance: .; j_gene: TRBJ2-1; len: 15; d_gene: TRBD2; CDR3aa: CASLAGGGVYNEQFF; CDR3nt: TGTGCCAGCCTCGCGGGGGGTGGCGTTTACAATGAGCAGTTCTTC
v_gene: TRBV29-1; abundance: .; j_gene: TRBJ2-7; len: 13; d_gene: .; CDR3aa: CSVCGGSSYEQYF; CDR3nt: TGCAGCGTTTGTGGGGGCAGCTCCTACGAGCAGTACTTC
v_gene: TRBV25-1; abundance: few; j_gene: TRBJ2-7; len: 13; d_gene: .; CDR3aa: CASSEWQGDEQYF; CDR3nt: TGTGCCAGCAGTGAATGGCAGGGCGACGAGCAGTACTTC
v_gene: TRBV5-5; abundance: .; j_gene: TRBJ1-5; len: 14; d_gene: .; CDR3aa: CASSMGYSNQPQHF; CDR3nt: TGTGCCAGCAGCATGGGCTATAGCAATCAGCCCCAGCATTTT
v_gene: TRBV11-2; abundance: few; j_gene: TRBJ2-1; len: 15; d_gene: .; CDR3aa: CASSLLGGGSNEQFF; CDR3nt: TGTGCCAGCAGCTTATTGGGGGGGGGCTCCAATGAGCAGTTCTTC
v_gene: TRBV5-1; abundance: .; j_gene: TRBJ2-3; len: 15; d_gene: .; CDR3aa: CASSLEGGSTDTQYF; CDR3nt: TGCGCCAGCAGCTTGGAAGGCGGAAGCACAGATACGCAGTATTTT
v_gene: TRBV12-3/TRBV12-4; abundance: few; j_gene: TRBJ2-7; len: 13; d_gene: .; CDR3aa: CASSLDPSYEQYF; CDR3nt: TGTGCCAGCAGCCTGGACCCGTCCTACGAGCAGTACTTC
v_gene: TRBV5-1; abundance: many; j_gene: TRBJ2-3; len: 15; d_gene: .; CDR3aa: CASSEGQLSTDTQYF; CDR3nt: TGCGCCAGCAGCGAGGGACAATTAAGCACAGATACGCAGTATTTT
v_gene: TRBV20-1; abundance: few; j_gene: TRBJ2-6; len: 15; d_gene: .; CDR3aa: CSARDLGDGANVLTF; CDR3nt: TGCAGTGCTAGAGATCTAGGGGATGGGGCCAACGTCCTGACTTTC
v_gene: TRBV20-1; abundance: few; j_gene: TRBJ1-1; len: 14; d_gene: .; CDR3aa: CSARDDQGILPSFF; CDR3nt: TGCAGTGCTAGAGATGATCAGGGTATCCTACCATCTTTCTTT
v_gene: TRBV5-6; abundance: .; j_gene: TRBJ2-7; len: 14; d_gene: TRBD1; CDR3aa: CASSLGTASYEQYF; CDR3nt: TGTGCCAGCAGCCTAGGGACAGCCTCCTACGAGCAGTACTTC
v_gene: TRBV5-1; abundance: .; j_gene: TRBJ2-7; len: 16; d_gene: .; CDR3aa: CASSPSGVYGPYEQYF; CDR3nt: TGCGCCAGCAGCCCGTCTGGGGTGTATGGCCCCTACGAGCAGTACTTC
v_gene: TRBV12-3/TRBV12-4; abundance: .; j_gene: TRBJ2-1; len: 16; d_gene: TRBD2; CDR3aa: CASSLVGGGAYNEQFF; CDR3nt: TGTGCCAGCAGTTTAGTTGGCGGGGGGGCCTACAATGAGCAGTTCTTC
v_gene: TRBV7-9; abundance: few; j_gene: TRBJ2-1; len: 20; d_gene: TRBD2; CDR3aa: CASSLGALAGGGSSYNEQFF; CDR3nt: TGTGCCAGCAGCTTAGGGGCTTTGGCGGGGGGTGGAAGCTCCTACAATGAGCAGTTCTTC
v_gene: TRBV4-2; abundance: .; j_gene: TRBJ2-1; len: 17; d_gene: TRBD2; CDR3aa: CASSQDLASGGLNEQFF; CDR3nt: TGTGCCAGCAGCCAAGACTTGGCTAGCGGGGGCCTCAATGAGCAGTTCTTC
v_gene: TRBV5-1; abundance: few; j_gene: TRBJ2-1; len: 16; d_gene: TRBD1; CDR3aa: CASSYETGSSYNEQFF; CDR3nt: TGCGCCAGCAGTTATGAGACAGGGAGCTCCTACAATGAGCAGTTCTTC